The clone carrying this T cell receptor (beta chain) came up many times. The ends were cut back, 3 bases at V and 5 bases at J, with 16 bases in the middle. The CDR3 runs to 15 residues. This sample is part of a study of T-cell memory formation after mild COVID-19. 5'RACE primed at constant segments yielded TCR alpha and TCR beta cDNA libraries bearing sample barcodes and UMIs. MiXCR, applied by TCRdb to the 5' RACE reads, yields one record per CDR3 protein. This repertoire shows 360,000 or so distinct CDR3 sequences, 28% found once; its top ten account for roughly 14%. This clonotype was obtained from an adult woman who had mild COVID-19 (a few samples of this study predate the infection). Cell type and time point are not known. The sequenced sample consisted of PBMCs or a T cell subset sorted from them (not recorded which). The V call is TRBV12-3 or TRBV12-4, the J call TRBJ2-5, with D perhaps given as TRBD1 or TRBD2 (6 bases each). For the CDR3, the DNA is TGTGCCAGCAGTTTTGGCTGGGGGGCAGGGGAGACCCAGTACTTC. Its translation: CASSFGWGAGETQYF.